Presented here are 32 T cell receptor beta chains from one specimen sequenced in a study of radiotherapy plus CTLA-4 blockade in lung cancer. Some clones are missing from TCRdb's copy, which holds only in-frame ones; the method was immunoSEQ multiplex PCR. The sample lists approximately 57,000 clones; roughly 79% were seen once. This material consisted of peripheral blood, taken from a patient treated with radiotherapy plus ipilimumab. The origin of the receptors is a human donor with non-small cell lung cancer whose response to radiotherapy plus ipilimumab could not be evaluated.

This chain joins TRBV4-3 and TRBJ1-6, with D maybe TRBD1 (5 bases). CDR3 size: 14 residues. Per germline, CDR1 LGHNA and CDR2 YSLEER. V shed 2 bases and J shed 8 bases, with 10 bases lying between them. The CDR3 loop reads CASSQQGLDSPLHF. The CDR3, as DNA: TGCGCCAGCAGCCAACAGGGTCTGGATTCACCCCTCCACTTT.

The chain uses TRBV2 and TRBJ2-3; D is unresolved. Trimming pared 7 bases from V and 2 bases from J, leaving 10 bases between. Germline V gene sequence: CDR1 SNHLY, CDR2 FYNNEI. This CDR3 region has 13 residues. Here the CDR3 reads CASIRTYTDTQYF. In DNA form, the CDR3 reads TGTGCCAGCATTCGAACTTACACAGATACGCAGTATTTT.

This rearrangement joins TRBV7-2 to TRBJ1-1; D perhaps matches TRBD1 (6 bases). The V end was cut by 0 bases, the J end by 1 base, with 12 bases between. In germline, CDR1 is SGHTA, CDR2 FQGNSA. The CDR3 sequence is 16 residues long. DNA of the CDR3: TGTGCCAGCAGCTTAGCGTCGACAGGCTGGAACACTGAAGCTTTCTTT. Protein product: CASSLASTGWNTEAFF.

V usage is TRBV5-1 and J usage is TRBJ2-2; TRBD1 matches at 9 bases. Germline V lookup: CDR1 SGHRS, CDR2 YFSETQ. This CDR3 has 15 residues. With V trimmed by 4 bases and J by 5 bases, 6 bases remained unmatched. The CDR3 sequence is CASSRRTGDTGELFF. CDR3 coding DNA: TGCGCCAGCAGCCGACGGACAGGGGATACCGGGGAGCTGTTTTTT.

The V call is TRBV19, the J call TRBJ2-7, with D perhaps matching TRBD1 (6 bases). CDR3 length: 13 amino acids. Germline CDR1 is LNHDA and CDR2 is SQIVND (reference sequence). The V end was cut by 5 bases, the J end by 2 bases, with 10 bases between. CDR3 nucleotide sequence: TGTGCCAGTAGTGCACAGGGCCCCTACGAGCAGTACTTC. It codes for CASSAQGPYEQYF. The full variable domain, completed using reference TRBV19 and TRBJ2-7, is DGGITQSPKYLFRKEGQNVTLSCEQNLNHDAMYWYRQDPGQGLRLIYYSQIVNDFQKGDIAEGYSVSREKKESFPLTVTSAQKNPTAFYLCASSAQGPYEQYFGPGTRLTVT.

The V gene is TRBV4-3, the J gene TRBJ2-7; D may be TRBD1 (6 bases). CDR1 and CDR2 (germline): LGHNA, YSLEER. The CDR3 sequence is 16 residues long. Trimming stripped 0 bases from V and 4 bases from J, with 16 bases between. CDR3 sequence: CASSQDRQGTLYEQYF. The CDR3 nucleotides are TGCGCCAGCAGCCAAGATCGGCAGGGGACGCTTTACGAGCAGTACTTC.

This chain uses TRBV5-1 with TRBJ2-7; unclear D gene. Germline V gives CDR1 SGHRS, CDR2 YFSETQ. Trimming took off 1 base at V and 2 bases at J, with 19 bases between the two ends. This CDR3 is built from 17 residues. The CDR3 sequence is CASSLTETGFFPYEQYF. The CDR3 DNA sequence: TGCGCCAGCAGCTTGACCGAAACCGGGTTCTTTCCCTACGAGCAGTACTTC.

The chain links TRBV19 to TRBJ2-5, with 12 nucleotides matching TRBD1. V was pared by 5 bases and J by 0 bases, with 10 bases of the junction left unmatched. Germline V CDR1 and CDR2: LNHDA, SQIVND (reference sequence). The CDR3 consists of 18 residues. The DNA for the CDR3 is TGTGCCAGTAGTTCTTCCGGGACAGGGGGCTCGTACCAAGAGACCCAGTACTTC. It specifies CASSSSGTGGSYQETQYF. Full variable domain (rest looked up from reference TRBV19 and TRBJ2-5): DGGITQSPKYLFRKEGQNVTLSCEQNLNHDAMYWYRQDPGQGLRLIYYSQIVNDFQKGDIAEGYSVSREKKESFPLTVTSAQKNPTAFYLCASSSSGTGGSYQETQYFGPGTRLLVL.

The J gene is TRBJ1-2, the V gene TRBV7-2; D call uncertain. Per germline, CDR1 SGHTA and CDR2 FQGNSA. CDR3 length equals 13 residues. V was trimmed by 5 bases and J by 8 bases, leaving 15 bases between them. The CDR3 sequence is CASSAGLGLGYTF. The CDR3 bases are TGTGCCAGCAGCGCGGGGTTAGGGCTCGGCTACACCTTC.

This chain links TRBV28 with TRBJ2-7, with 9 bases identical to TRBD2. The CDR3 length is 14 residues. V gave up 6 bases and J gave up 3 bases; unmatched junction bases: 6. Germline CDR1 and CDR2: MDHEN and SYDVKM. In DNA, the CDR3 is TGTGCCAGCAGCACCCGACTAGCGGACTACGAGCAGTACTTC. It specifies CASSTRLADYEQYF.

Notes on this clone: One junction end does not reproduce the germline sequence, and a read error may be involved. CDR3 sequence reads: CASSLVSGSLSF. The CDR3 DNA is TGTGCCAGCAGCTTGGTCAGCGGGTCACTATCCTTC. The V call is TRBV5-6, the J call TRBJ2-7, with D maybe TRBD2 (6 bases). Per germline, CDR1 SGHDT and CDR2 YYEEEE. The CDR3 spans 12 residues.

The rearrangement links TRBV6-6 to TRBJ1-2, with 8 bases matching TRBD1. Unmatched junction bases numbered 5, after V lost 7 bases and J lost 7 bases. Looked up from germline, CDR1 is MNHNY and CDR2 is SVGAGI (reference sequence). This CDR3 has 12 amino acids. The CDR3 region is CASTRTGIGYTF. The CDR3 bases are TGTGCCAGCACCCGGACAGGGATTGGCTACACCTTC.

V usage is TRBV6-5 and J usage is TRBJ2-3, with a tentative D call TRBD2 (6 bases). V was shortened by 2 bases and J by 10 bases, with 19 bases between the two germline ends. CDR3 length: 15 amino acids. Germline CDR1 is MNHEY and CDR2 is SVGAGI. The CDR3 region is CASSYRESSGGAQYF. CDR3 coding DNA: TGTGCCAGCAGTTACCGGGAGAGCTCCGGAGGTGCGCAGTATTTT.

The chain is built from TRBV9 and TRBJ1-1, with 10 bases that match TRBD1. The CDR3 extends over 16 amino acids. V lost 0 bases to trimming and J lost 0 bases; unmatched junction nucleotides: 2. Per germline, CDR1 SGDLS and CDR2 YYNGEE. CDR3 coding DNA: TGTGCCAGCAGCGTAGGACAGGGGGCATTGAACACTGAAGCTTTCTTT. Translation gives CASSVGQGALNTEAFF.

The J gene is TRBJ1-1, the V gene TRBV6-1; D uncertain. Germline CDR1 and CDR2: MNHNS and SASEGT. The CDR3 spans 14 residues. V was trimmed by 7 bases and J by 4 bases, leaving 16 bases between them. CDR3 protein: CASTRAGSGTEAFF. CDR3 DNA: TGTGCCAGCACCCGAGCCGGGTCGGGCACTGAAGCTTTCTTT.

The chain couples TRBV2 to TRBJ2-4; D is perhaps TRBD1 (5 bases). CDR1 and CDR2 (germline): SNHLY, FYNNEI. The CDR3 extends over 16 amino acids. V dropped 2 bases and J dropped 3 bases, with 14 bases sitting between them. CDR3 DNA sequence: TGTGCCAGCAGTGAATTAGGGGTCTTCGGCAAAAACATTCAGTACTTC. This sequence encodes CASSELGVFGKNIQYF.

This chain links TRBV27 with TRBJ1-1; no firm D call. V was trimmed by 0 bases and J by 6 bases, leaving 20 bases between them. Germline CDR1 and CDR2: MNHEY and SMNVEV (reference sequence). This CDR3 is 17 amino acids long. For the CDR3, the DNA is TGTGCCAGCAGTTTATCGGCAGGCCAGCCGTCGTCGGCTGAAGCTTTCTTT. As protein: CASSLSAGQPSSAEAFF.

This chain uses TRBV7-9 with TRBJ2-1; D is unresolved. This CDR3 is built from 14 residues. Trimming removed 5 bases at V and 2 bases at J, with 10 bases between. Looked up from germline, CDR1 is SEHNR and CDR2 is FQNEAQ (reference sequence). As DNA, the CDR3 is TGTGCCAGCAGCCTGAGCGTCACCTACAATGAGCAGTTCTTC. Protein product: CASSLSVTYNEQFF.

The chain joins TRBV7-9 to TRBJ1-2, with TRBD1 matching 7 bases. CDR1 and CDR2 from the germline V gene are SEHNR and FQNEAQ (reference sequence). V shed 4 bases and J 13 bases; nucleotides not matched to a gene: 6. There are 11 residues in the CDR3. The CDR3 reads CASSSKGAATF. The CDR3 DNA reads as TGTGCCAGCAGCTCGAAGGGGGCGGCCACCTTC.

Ten or more counts support this clone. The chain carries TRBV30 and TRBJ2-7; 7 positions match TRBD1. The V gene's germline CDR1 is GTSNPN and CDR2 SVGIG (reference sequence). This CDR3 is built from 13 residues. Germline trimming cut 1 base from V and 3 bases from J; bases unmatched to any gene: 3. The CDR3 sequence is CAWSGQGGYEQYF. The CDR3, as DNA: TGTGCCTGGAGTGGACAGGGTGGCTACGAGCAGTACTTC. The entire variable domain, with the rest obtained from reference TRBV30 and TRBJ2-7, is as follows: SQTIHQWPATLVQPVGSPLSLECTVEGTSNPNLYWYRQAAGRGLQLLFYSVGIGQISSEVPQNLSASRPQDRQFILSSKKLLLSDSGFYLCAWSGQGGYEQYFGPGTRLTVT.

The genes are TRBV28 and TRBJ2-1; the match to TRBD2 covers 13 bases. Germline assignment: CDR1 MDHEN and CDR2 SYDVKM. The CDR3 is made up of 15 amino acids. V lost 6 bases and J lost 6; bases outside the gene matches: 5. CDR3 protein: CASSFWTSGSNEQFF. The DNA for the CDR3 is TGTGCCAGCAGCTTTTGGACTAGCGGGAGCAATGAGCAGTTCTTC.

The J gene is TRBJ2-2, the V gene TRBV30; D gene uncertain. The germline V and J ends were trimmed by 5 bases and 5 bases, with 6 bases remaining between them. This CDR3 has 11 amino acids. CDR1 is GTSNPN, CDR2 SVGIG, per germline (reference sequence). The CDR3 coding sequence is TGTGCCTGGGAACTAACCGGGGAGCTGTTTTTT. As protein: CAWELTGELFF.

This clone was seen once. The V and J genes are TRBV28 and TRBJ2-7, with 10 bases matching TRBD2. The germline gives CDR1 MDHEN, CDR2 SYDVKM. This CDR3 has 14 amino acids. Trimming cost V 1 base and J 5 bases; bases outside gene matches: 2. CDR3 protein: CASSLSLAGHEQYF. In nucleotides, the CDR3 is TGTGCCAGCAGTTTATCACTAGCGGGACACGAGCAGTACTTC.

The chain employs TRBV12-5 and TRBJ2-3; D not resolved. The CDR3 runs to 13 residues. V lost 5 bases and J lost 1, with 7 bases in between. CDR1 is LGHNT, CDR2 FRNRAP, per germline. The CDR3 DNA sequence: TGTGCTAGTGGTCTAACGGGCACAGATACGCAGTATTTT. It yields the protein CASGLTGTDTQYF.

CDR3 DNA: TGTGCCAGCAGTCCGGAGGGCAGCGGGAGGAGCTACAATGAGCAGTTCTTC. It yields the protein CASSPEGSGRSYNEQFF. The V gene is TRBV13, the J gene TRBJ2-1; 9 bases are a match to TRBD2. Germline V CDR1 and CDR2: PRHDT, FYEKMQ (reference sequence). The CDR3 runs to 17 residues. With 6 bases clipped from V and 3 bases from J, the junction kept 12 bases outside the gene matches.

This rearrangement joins TRBV5-1 to TRBJ1-1; possibly TRBD1 for D (5 bases). The ends were cut back, 0 bases at V and 0 bases at J, with 6 bases in the middle. This CDR3 contains 14 residues. The germline CDR1 and CDR2 sequences are SGHRS and YFSETQ. CDR3 sequence reads: CASSLAGMNTEAFF. Here the CDR3 DNA reads TGCGCCAGCAGCTTGGCAGGGATGAACACTGAAGCTTTCTTT.

The chain combines TRBV5-1 with TRBJ2-6; 8 nucleotides match TRBD1. In germline, CDR1 is SGHRS, CDR2 YFSETQ. The ends lost 0 bases at V and 2 bases at J; junction bases unmatched: 4. This CDR3 has 17 amino acids. The CDR3 spells CASSLGEQGAGANVLTF. The DNA for the CDR3 is TGCGCCAGCAGCTTGGGTGAACAGGGGGCTGGGGCCAACGTCCTGACTTTC. The full variable domain, its missing parts supplied by reference TRBV5-1 and TRBJ2-6, is KAGVTQTPRYLIKTRGQQVTLSCSPISGHRSVSWYQQTPGQGLQFLFEYFSETQRNKGNFPGRFSGRQFSNSRSEMNVSTLELGDSALYLCASSLGEQGAGANVLTFGAGSRLTVL.

The J gene is TRBJ2-3, the V gene TRBV4-3, with 7 nucleotides matching TRBD2. The CDR3 totals 15 residues. CDR1 is LGHNA, CDR2 YSLEER, per germline. The V and J ends lost 0 bases and 8 bases, in that order; junction bases with no gene match: 8. The CDR3 DNA follows: TGCGCCAGCAGCCAAGATCGCGGGGGATCCATTACGCAGTATTTT. Amino acids: CASSQDRGGSITQYF.

V and J are TRBV5-1 and TRBJ2-7, with TRBD2 identical over 11 bases. The CDR3 sequence is 15 residues long. Losses at the gene ends were 0 bases for V and 3 bases for J; bases not matched to a gene: 2. Germline-derived CDR1 and CDR2 are SGHRS and YFSETQ. In nucleotides, the CDR3 is TGCGCCAGCAGCTTGGCCGGGACTAGCGGCTACGAGCAGTACTTC. Translated: CASSLAGTSGYEQYF. The full variable domain, rest sourced from reference TRBV5-1 and TRBJ2-7, is KAGVTQTPRYLIKTRGQQVTLSCSPISGHRSVSWYQQTPGQGLQFLFEYFSETQRNKGNFPGRFSGRQFSNSRSEMNVSTLELGDSALYLCASSLAGTSGYEQYFGPGTRLTVT.

The chain has TRBV5-6 and TRBJ2-3; 8 bases line up with TRBD2. After removal of 5 bases from V and 5 bases from J, the junction contained 10 bases not matched to a gene. In germline, CDR1 is SGHDT, CDR2 YYEEEE. The CDR3 spans 15 residues. DNA for the CDR3: TGTGCCAGCAGGACGGCGGGGGGACCTCGAGATACGCAGTATTTT. It is translated as CASRTAGGPRDTQYF.

The rearrangement joins TRBV7-8 to TRBJ2-2; weak D call: TRBD2 (5 bases). The CDR3 loop spans 14 amino acids. Trimming left V 7 bases short and J 5 bases short, with 14 bases between. From germline, CDR1 is SGHVS and CDR2 FQNEAQ. CDR3 bases: TGTGCCAGCACCGTTGGACTGGCTACCGGGGAGCTGTTTTTT. Translation: CASTVGLATGELFF.

The gene calls are TRBV27 and TRBJ2-7; tentative D call: TRBD2 (6 bases). Germline lookup yields CDR1 MNHEY and CDR2 SMNVEV (reference sequence). The CDR3 totals 15 residues. V lost 6 bases to trimming and J lost 0 bases, with 15 bases between them. CDR3: CASRPIAVSSYEQYF. DNA of the CDR3: TGTGCCAGCAGGCCAATAGCGGTGAGCTCCTACGAGCAGTACTTC.